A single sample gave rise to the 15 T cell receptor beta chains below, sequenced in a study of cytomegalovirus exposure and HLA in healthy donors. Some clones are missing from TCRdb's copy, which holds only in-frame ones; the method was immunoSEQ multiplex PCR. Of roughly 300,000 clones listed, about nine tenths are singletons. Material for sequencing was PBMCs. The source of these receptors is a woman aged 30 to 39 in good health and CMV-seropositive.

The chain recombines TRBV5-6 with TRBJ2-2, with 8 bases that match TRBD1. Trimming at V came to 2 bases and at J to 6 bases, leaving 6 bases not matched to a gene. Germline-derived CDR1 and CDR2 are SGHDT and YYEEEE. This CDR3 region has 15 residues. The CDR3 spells CASSFGQGSPGELFF. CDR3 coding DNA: TGTGCCAGCAGCTTCGGACAGGGATCCCCCGGGGAGCTGTTTTTT.

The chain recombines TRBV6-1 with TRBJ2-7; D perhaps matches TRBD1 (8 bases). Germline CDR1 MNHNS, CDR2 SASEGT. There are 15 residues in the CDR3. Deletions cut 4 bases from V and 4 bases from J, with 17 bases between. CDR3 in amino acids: CASSVPTGGDYEQYF. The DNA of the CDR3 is TGTGCCAGCAGTGTCCCCACAGGGGGGGATTACGAGCAGTACTTC.

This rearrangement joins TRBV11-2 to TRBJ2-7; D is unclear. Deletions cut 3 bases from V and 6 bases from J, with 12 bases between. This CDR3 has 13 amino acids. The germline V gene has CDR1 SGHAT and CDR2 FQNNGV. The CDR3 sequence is CASSFGLSVEQYF. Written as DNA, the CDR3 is TGTGCCAGCAGCTTTGGTTTGTCCGTCGAGCAGTACTTC.

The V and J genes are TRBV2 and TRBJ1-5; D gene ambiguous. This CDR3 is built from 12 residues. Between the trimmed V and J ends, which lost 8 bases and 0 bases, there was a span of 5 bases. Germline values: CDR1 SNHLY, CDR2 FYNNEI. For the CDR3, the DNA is TGTGCCAGCGGGTCTAGCAATCAGCCCCAGCATTTT. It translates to CASGSSNQPQHF.

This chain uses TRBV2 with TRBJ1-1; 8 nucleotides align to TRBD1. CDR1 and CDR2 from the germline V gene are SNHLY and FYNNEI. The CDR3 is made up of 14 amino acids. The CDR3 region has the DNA TGTGCAATGATACCCGGGACAGGGAACACTGAAGCTTTCTTT. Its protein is CAMIPGTGNTEAFF. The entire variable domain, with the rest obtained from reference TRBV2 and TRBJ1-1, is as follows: EPEVTQTPSHQVTQMGQEVILRCVPISNHLYFYWYRQILGQKVEFLVSFYNNEISEKSEIFDDQFSVERPDGSNFTLKIRSTKLEDSAMYFCAMIPGTGNTEAFFGQGTRLTVV.

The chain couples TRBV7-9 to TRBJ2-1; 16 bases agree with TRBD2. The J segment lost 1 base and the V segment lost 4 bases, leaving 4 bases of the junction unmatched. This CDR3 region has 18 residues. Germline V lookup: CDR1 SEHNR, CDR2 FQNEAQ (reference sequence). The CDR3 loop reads CASSSGTSGRVSYNEQFF. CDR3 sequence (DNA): TGTGCCAGCAGCTCCGGGACTAGCGGGAGGGTATCCTACAATGAGCAGTTCTTC.

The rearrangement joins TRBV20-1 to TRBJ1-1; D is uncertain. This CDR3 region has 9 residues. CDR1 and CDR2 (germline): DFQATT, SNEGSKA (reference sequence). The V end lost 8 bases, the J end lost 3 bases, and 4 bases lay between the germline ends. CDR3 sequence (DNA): TGCAGTACAGACACTGAAGCTTTCTTT. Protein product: CSTDTEAFF.

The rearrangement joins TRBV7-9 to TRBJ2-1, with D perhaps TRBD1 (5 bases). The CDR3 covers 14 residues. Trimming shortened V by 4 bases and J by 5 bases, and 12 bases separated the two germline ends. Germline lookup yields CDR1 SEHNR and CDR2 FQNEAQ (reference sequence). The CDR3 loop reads CASSSLRVHNEQFF. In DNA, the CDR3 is TGTGCCAGCAGCTCACTCAGGGTCCACAATGAGCAGTTCTTC.

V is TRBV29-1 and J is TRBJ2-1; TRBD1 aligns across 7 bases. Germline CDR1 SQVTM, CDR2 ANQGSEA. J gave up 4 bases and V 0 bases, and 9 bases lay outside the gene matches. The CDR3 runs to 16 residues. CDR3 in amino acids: CSVEELRDSNYNEQFF. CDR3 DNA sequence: TGCAGCGTTGAAGAGCTCCGGGACAGCAATTACAATGAGCAGTTCTTC.

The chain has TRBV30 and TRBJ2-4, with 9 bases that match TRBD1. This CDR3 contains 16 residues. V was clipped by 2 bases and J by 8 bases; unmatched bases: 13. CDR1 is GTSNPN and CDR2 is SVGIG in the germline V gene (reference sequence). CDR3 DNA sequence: TGTGCCTGGAGTCTGGGGCTTGGGACAGGGAGGGACATTCAGTACTTC. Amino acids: CAWSLGLGTGRDIQYF.

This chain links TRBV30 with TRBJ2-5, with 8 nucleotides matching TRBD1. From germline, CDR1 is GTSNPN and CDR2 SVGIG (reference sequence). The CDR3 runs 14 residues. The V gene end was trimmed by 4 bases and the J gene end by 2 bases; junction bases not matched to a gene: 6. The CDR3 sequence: CAWKAGTGQETQYF. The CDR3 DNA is TGTGCCTGGAAAGCCGGGACAGGACAAGAGACCCAGTACTTC.

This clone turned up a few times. The CDR3 DNA reads as TGTGCCAGCAGCTTATGGACAGGTCTGAACTCTGGGGCCAACGTCCTGACTTTC. It encodes CASSLWTGLNSGANVLTF. The genes are TRBV7-9 and TRBJ2-6, with TRBD1 matching over 7 bases. J was trimmed by 0 bases and V by 2 bases; bases with no gene match: 7. The CDR3 consists of 18 residues. CDR1 is SEHNR and CDR2 is FQNEAQ in the germline V gene (reference sequence).

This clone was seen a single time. This CDR3 reads CASSLDGIYEQYF. CDR3 bases: TGCGCCAGCAGCTTGGATGGTATCTACGAGCAGTACTTC. The genes are TRBV5-1 and TRBJ2-7, with D hard to call. The germline V and J ends were trimmed by 0 bases and 3 bases, with 7 bases remaining between them. Germline V gene sequence: CDR1 SGHRS, CDR2 YFSETQ. The CDR3 spans 13 residues.

The CDR3 here is CASSPLGTSGRPEQFF. The CDR3 DNA is TGTGCCAGCAGCCCCCTCGGGACTAGCGGGAGGCCTGAGCAGTTCTTC. J is TRBJ2-1 and V is TRBV5-6; TRBD2 matches 15 bases. CDR3 length: 16 amino acids. J lost 9 bases, V lost 4 bases, and 8 bases had no gene match. Germline loops: CDR1 SGHDT, CDR2 YYEEEE.

The CDR3 nucleotides read TGTGCCAGCTGTCGGGTAGGGAGGGGTGGAGAAAAACTGTTTTTT. Translating gives CASCRVGRGGEKLFF. The chain links TRBV6-5 to TRBJ1-4; D might be TRBD1 (5 bases). Germline loops: CDR1 MNHEY, CDR2 SVGAGI. V was cut by 8 bases and J by 8 bases, with 21 bases left in between. The CDR3 totals 15 residues.